This TCR beta chain was documented in a study of blood T cell repertoires in COVID-19. How the authors handled the data: The authors estimated nucleated cell counts from reference gene primer amplification. Clones were sequenced by immunoSEQ multiplex PCR, and TCRdb holds only the in-frame ones, with some missing. The V and J calls and the clone size are those of that table, but D and trimming were determined from the DNA. This repertoire shows approximately 210,000 clones, 70% to 90% found once; its top ten account for approximately 8%. Input material: peripheral blood. This TCR was recovered from a woman aged 45-65 years with active or convalescent COVID-19.

In nucleotides, the CDR3 is TGTGCCAGTAGTATAGGTGTACAGGGAGTAAGCAATCAGCCCCAGCATTTT. The encoded protein is CASSIGVQGVSNQPQHF. V and J are TRBV19 and TRBJ1-5, with D maybe TRBD1 (6 bases). CDR1 is LNHDA and CDR2 is SQIVND in the germline V gene (reference sequence). This CDR3 region has 17 residues. The V gene lost 1 base and the J gene lost 1 base, with 14 bases spanning the gap.